The T cell receptor (beta chain) described here comes from a study of blood T cell repertoires in COVID-19. In the authors' methods: The assay estimated nucleated cells by amplifying reference gene primers. Sequencing used immunoSEQ multiplex PCR; TCRdb keeps in-frame clones, though not all of them. V and J calls and clone size come straight from that table; D and trimming were deduced from the DNA. The repertoire has about 130,000 clones, roughly 87% of them found once; the top ten carry 6.6%. Trimming took 1 base from V and 12 from J, leaving 12 bases between them. CDR1 and CDR2 from the germline V gene are SGHTA and FQGNSA. The CDR3 is 13 residues long.

This receptor was obtained from a man aged 80 or over with active or convalescent COVID-19. Specimen: peripheral blood. The chain links TRBV7-2 to TRBJ1-4; TRBD1 might be the D (5 bases). The CDR3 spells CASSLEVRAELFF. The CDR3 bases are TGTGCCAGCAGCTTAGAAGTCAGGGCTGAACTGTTTTTT.